Included here is one TCR beta chain sequence, with context. Its target is not known. This specimen comes from a study of CD8+CD57+ T cells in acquired aplastic anemia. Study at large: Yields of DNA that came from sorted CD4+ and CD8+ cells averaged about 2.9 ug. Study-wide points: Between patients and controls, around 31 CD8+ CDR3 sequences were found in common. No significant patient-versus-control difference appeared in CD8+ Simpson's diversity.

Researchers used genomic DNA as the template to profile TCR beta VDJ and CDR3. TCRdb called the reads again in MiXCR, with one record for every CDR3 protein. The sample lists approximately 380,000 distinct CDR3 sequences; approximately 70% were seen once. With 6 bases clipped from V and 2 bases from J, the junction kept 6 bases outside the gene matches. CDR3 length: 14 amino acids. The germline V gene has CDR1 SNHLY and CDR2 FYNNEI. The clonotype comes from a human donor in good health, serving as a control. Sequenced material: sorted CD4+, CD8+, or CD8+CD57+ T cells (not recorded which) from PBMCs. This chain joins TRBV2 and TRBJ1-2; 7 bases match TRBD1. CDR3 in amino acids: CASRRDRANYGYTF. As DNA, the CDR3 is TGTGCCAGCAGGCGCGACAGGGCAAACTATGGCTACACCTTC.